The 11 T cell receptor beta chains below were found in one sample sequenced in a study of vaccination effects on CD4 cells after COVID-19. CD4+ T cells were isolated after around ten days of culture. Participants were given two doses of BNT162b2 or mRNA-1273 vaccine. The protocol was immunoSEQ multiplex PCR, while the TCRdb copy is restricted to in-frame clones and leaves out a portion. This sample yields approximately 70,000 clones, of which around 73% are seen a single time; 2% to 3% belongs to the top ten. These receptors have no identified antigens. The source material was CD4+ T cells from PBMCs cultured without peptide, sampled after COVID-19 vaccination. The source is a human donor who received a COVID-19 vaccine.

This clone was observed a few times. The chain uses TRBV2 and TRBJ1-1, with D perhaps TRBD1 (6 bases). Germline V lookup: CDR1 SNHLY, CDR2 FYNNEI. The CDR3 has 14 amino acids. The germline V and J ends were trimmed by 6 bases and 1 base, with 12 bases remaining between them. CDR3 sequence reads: CASRAEGQNTEAFF. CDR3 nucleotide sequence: TGTGCCAGCAGGGCCGAGGGACAGAACACTGAAGCTTTCTTT.

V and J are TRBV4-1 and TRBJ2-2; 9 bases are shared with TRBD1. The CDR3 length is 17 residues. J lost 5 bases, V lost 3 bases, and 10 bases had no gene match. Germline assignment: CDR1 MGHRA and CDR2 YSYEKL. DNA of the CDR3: TGCGCCAGCAGCCACCAACTGGGACAGGGTGGGACCGGGGAGCTGTTTTTT. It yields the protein CASSHQLGQGGTGELFF.

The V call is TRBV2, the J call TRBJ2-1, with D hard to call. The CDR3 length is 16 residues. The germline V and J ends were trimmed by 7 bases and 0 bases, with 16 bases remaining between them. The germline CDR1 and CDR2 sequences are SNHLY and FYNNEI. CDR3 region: CASTWGGYSSYNEQFF. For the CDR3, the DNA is TGTGCCAGCACCTGGGGTGGTTATTCCTCCTACAATGAGCAGTTCTTC.

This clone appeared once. CDR3 amino acids: CSVELFQVGAKNIQYF. DNA of the CDR3: TGCAGCGTTGAGTTGTTCCAAGTGGGAGCCAAAAACATTCAGTACTTC. The chain couples TRBV29-1 to TRBJ2-4; D gene ambiguous. The V end was cut by 3 bases, the J end by 0 bases, with 15 bases between. This CDR3 is built from 16 residues. The V gene's germline CDR1 is SQVTM and CDR2 ANQGSEA. Based on the CDR3 plus reference TRBV29-1 and TRBJ2-4, the full variable domain is SAVISQKPSRDICQRGTSLTIQCQVDSQVTMMFWYRQQPGQSLTLIATANQGSEATYESGFVIDKFPISRPNLTFSTLTVSNMSPEDSSIYLCSVELFQVGAKNIQYFGAGTRLSVL.

CDR3 residues: CASSLEGTGNTIYF. CDR3 nucleotide sequence: TGCGCCAGCAGCCTGGAAGGGACTGGAAACACCATATATTTT. This chain connects TRBV5-1 to TRBJ1-3; D is undetermined. V was shortened by 4 bases and J by 2 bases, with 10 bases between the two germline ends. The CDR3 extends over 14 amino acids. The V gene's germline CDR1 is SGHRS and CDR2 YFSETQ.

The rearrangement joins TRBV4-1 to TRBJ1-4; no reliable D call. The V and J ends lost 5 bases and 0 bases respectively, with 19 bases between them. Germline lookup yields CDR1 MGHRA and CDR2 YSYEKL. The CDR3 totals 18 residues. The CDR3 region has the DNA TGCGCCAGCAGCAACACGGCGAATTTAGCCACAACTAATGAAAAACTGTTTTTT. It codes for CASSNTANLATTNEKLFF.

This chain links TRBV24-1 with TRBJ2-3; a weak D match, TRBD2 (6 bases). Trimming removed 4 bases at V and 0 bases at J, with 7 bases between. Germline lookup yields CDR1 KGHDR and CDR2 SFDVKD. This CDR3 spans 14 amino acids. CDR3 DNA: TGTGCCACCAGTGAACGGGGGAGCACAGATACGCAGTATTTT. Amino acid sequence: CATSERGSTDTQYF.

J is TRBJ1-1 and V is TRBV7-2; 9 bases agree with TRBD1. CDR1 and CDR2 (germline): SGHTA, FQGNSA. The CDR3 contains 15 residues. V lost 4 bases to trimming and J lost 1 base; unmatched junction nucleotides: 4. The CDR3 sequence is CASSSQGAANTEAFF. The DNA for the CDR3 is TGTGCCAGCAGCTCACAGGGGGCCGCGAACACTGAAGCTTTCTTT.

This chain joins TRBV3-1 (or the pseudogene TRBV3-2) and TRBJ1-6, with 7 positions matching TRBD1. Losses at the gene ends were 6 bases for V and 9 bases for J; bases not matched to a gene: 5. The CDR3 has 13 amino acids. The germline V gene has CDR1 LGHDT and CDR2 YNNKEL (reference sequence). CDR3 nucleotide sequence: TGTGCCAGCAGTATCCAGGGGGGTTCACCCCTCCACTTT. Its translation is CASSIQGGSPLHF.

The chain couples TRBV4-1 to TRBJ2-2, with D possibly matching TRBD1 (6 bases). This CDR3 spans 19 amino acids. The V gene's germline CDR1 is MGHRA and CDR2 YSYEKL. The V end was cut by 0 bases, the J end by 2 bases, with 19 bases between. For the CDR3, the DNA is TGCGCCAGCAGCCAAGACTCCATGGGGGCTGGTTCAAACACCGGGGAGCTGTTTTTT. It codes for CASSQDSMGAGSNTGELFF.

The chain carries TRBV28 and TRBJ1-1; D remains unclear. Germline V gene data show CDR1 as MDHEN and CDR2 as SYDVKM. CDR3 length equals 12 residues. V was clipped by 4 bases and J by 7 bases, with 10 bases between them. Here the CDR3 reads CASSSGSGEAFF. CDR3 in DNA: TGTGCCAGCAGTTCGGGGTCCGGTGAAGCTTTCTTT.